By its share, the clone carrying this T cell receptor (beta chain) is medium-sized. Its target is unknown. Unmatched junction bases numbered 17, after V lost 6 bases and J lost 2 bases. CDR1 is DFQATT and CDR2 is SNEGSKA in the germline V gene (reference sequence). The CDR3 covers 18 residues. Constant-region reverse primers amplified full-length variable regions, followed by semi-nested Nested Universal Primer A PCR. TCRdb called the 5' RACE reads again in MiXCR, with one record for every CDR3 protein. The sample carries 6,000 or so distinct CDR3 sequences, roughly 29% recorded once. Study-wide findings and caveats: Tumor memory CD4+ T cell TCR gene usage clustered with blood and lymph node memory CD4+ cells and lymph node naive CD4+ cells.

Sequencing was performed on memory CD4+ T cells sorted from a lymph node. Described subset: memory CD4+ T cells, CD4+CD45RO+CD25-. This clonotype originated in a female donor with breast cancer. This rearrangement joins TRBV20-1 to TRBJ2-3; TRBD1 aligns across 10 bases. CDR3 sequence reads: CSASSRGQGRGTTDTQYF. CDR3 bases: TGCAGTGCAAGTTCACGGGGACAGGGGCGAGGGACCACAGATACGCAGTATTTT.